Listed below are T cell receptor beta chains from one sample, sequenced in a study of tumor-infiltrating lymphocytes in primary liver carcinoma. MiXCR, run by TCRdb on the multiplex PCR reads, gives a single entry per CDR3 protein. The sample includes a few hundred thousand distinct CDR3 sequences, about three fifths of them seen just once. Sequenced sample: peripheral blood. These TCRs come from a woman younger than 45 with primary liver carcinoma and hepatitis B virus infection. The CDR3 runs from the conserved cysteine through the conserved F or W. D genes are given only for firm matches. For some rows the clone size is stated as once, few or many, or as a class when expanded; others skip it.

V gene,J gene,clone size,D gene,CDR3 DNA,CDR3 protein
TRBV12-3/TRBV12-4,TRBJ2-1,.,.,TGTGCCAGCAGTTTACTTAGTCTAGCCTACAATGAGCAGTTCTTC,CASSLLSLAYNEQFF
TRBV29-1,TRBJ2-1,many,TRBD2,TGCAGCGTTCTACTTAGCGGGAGGGGTGAGCAGTTCTTC,CSVLLSGRGEQFF
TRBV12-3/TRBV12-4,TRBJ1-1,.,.,TGTGCCAGCAGCCCAGGGATGAACACTGAAGCTTTCTTT,CASSPGMNTEAFF
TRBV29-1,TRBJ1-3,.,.,TGCAGCGTTGAAGGGGAAGGAGGAAACACCATATATTTT,CSVEGEGGNTIYF
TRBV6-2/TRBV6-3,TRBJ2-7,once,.,TGTGCTAGCAGTTACTCCCCCCGGGTTGCACCCTACGAGCAGTACTTC,CASSYSPRVAPYEQYF
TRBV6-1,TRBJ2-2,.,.,TGTGCCAGCAGCGGGGTTACGGGAGCAGCAGGGGAGCTGTTTTTT,CASSGVTGAAGELFF
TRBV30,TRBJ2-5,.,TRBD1,TGTGCCTGGAGTATTACAGGGGCAGAGACCCGGTACTTC,CAWSITGAETRYF
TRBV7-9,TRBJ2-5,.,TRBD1,TGTGCCAGCAGTGATCCAAGACAGGGGGCTGGAGAGACCCAGTACTTC,CASSDPRQGAGETQYF
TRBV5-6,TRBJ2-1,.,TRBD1,TGTGCCAGCAGAGGGGCCGGGACAGATACCTACAATGAGCAGTTCTTC,CASRGAGTDTYNEQFF
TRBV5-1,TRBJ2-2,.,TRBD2,TGCGCCAGCAGCCGAGCGGGAGCGGCCGGGGAGCTGTTTTTT,CASSRAGAAGELFF
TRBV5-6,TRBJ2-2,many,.,TGTGCCAGCAGCACCCCCCAGGCAGATTACACCGGGGAGCTGTTTTTT,CASSTPQADYTGELFF
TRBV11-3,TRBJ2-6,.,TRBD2,TGTGCCAGTAGCTTCCCCAGCGGGGGCTCTGGGGCCGACGTCCTAACTTTC,CASSFPSGGSGADVLTF
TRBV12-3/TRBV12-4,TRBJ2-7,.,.,TGTGCCAGCGGTTTGGACAGCACCTACGAGCAGTACTTC,CASGLDSTYEQYF
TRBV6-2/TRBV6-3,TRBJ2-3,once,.,TGTGCCAGCAGTTTAACTTGGGCAGTCCTCGCAGATACGCAGTATTTT,CASSLTWAVLADTQYF
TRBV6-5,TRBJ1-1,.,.,TGTGCCAGCAGTGCAGGGCGGTGGACTGAAGCTTTCTTT,CASSAGRWTEAFF
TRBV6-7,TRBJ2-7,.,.,TGTGCCAGCGAAGGTGTCCGGTGGGAGCAGTACTTC,CASEGVRWEQYF
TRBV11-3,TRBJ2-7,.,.,TGTACCAGCAGCCCATCCCAAGGGGGAATCGAGCAGTACTTC,CTSSPSQGGIEQYF
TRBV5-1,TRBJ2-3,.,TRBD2,TGCGCCAGCAAGAGCGGGATCGGGGATACGCACTATTTT,CASKSGIGDTHYF
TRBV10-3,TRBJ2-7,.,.,TGTGCCATCAGTGAATTATCTTATCGGGTCTCTCGCAGACAGGACGAGCAGTACTTC,CAISELSYRVSRRQDEQYF
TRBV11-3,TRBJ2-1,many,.,TGTGCCACCCGAGGGGGGTCGTATGAGCAGTTCTTC,CATRGGSYEQFF
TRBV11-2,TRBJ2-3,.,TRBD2,TGTGCCAGCAACTTAATAAGCGGGAGGGCCGCCCCCTTCGCGCAGTATTTT,CASNLISGRAAPFAQYF
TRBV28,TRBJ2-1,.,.,TGTGCCAGCGGCCGACTAAATATGGGCCAAAATGAGCAGTCCTTC,CASGRLNMGQNEQSF
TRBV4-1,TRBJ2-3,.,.,TGCGCCAGCAGCCAAGCCGCTACGAGGGGCTTCAGAGATGCGCAGTATTTT,CASSQAATRGFRDAQYF
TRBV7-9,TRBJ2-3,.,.,TGTGCCAGCAGCTTAGGTAATCGCCGCACAGATACGCAGTATTTT,CASSLGNRRTDTQYF
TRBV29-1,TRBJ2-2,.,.,TGCAGCGTTGTCCTAACGGGAGCCGGGGAGCTGGTTTTT,CSVVLTGAGELVF
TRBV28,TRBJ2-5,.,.,TGTGCCAGCTCTCTCCTGGGGGGCGGAAGCCCCGAGGAGACCCAGTACTTC,CASSLLGGGSPEETQYF
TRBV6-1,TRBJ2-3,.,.,TGTGCAAGCAGGCTCCTGGCTGAGTACACAGATATGCAGTATTTT,CASRLLAEYTDMQYF
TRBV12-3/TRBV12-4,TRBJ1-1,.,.,TGTGCCAGCAGTTTAGAACAGTACACTGAAGCTTTCTTT,CASSLEQYTEAFF
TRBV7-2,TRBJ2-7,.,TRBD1,TGTGCCACTACTCCCGACAGGGTGAACGAGCAGTACTTC,CATTPDRVNEQYF
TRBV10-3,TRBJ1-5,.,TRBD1,TGTGCCATCAGTGAGTCAGGGGGCGCGAACCAGCCCCAGCATTTT,CAISESGGANQPQHF
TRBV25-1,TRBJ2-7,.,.,TGTGCCAGCAGTGACTGGGGCAGAACCTACGAGCAGTACTTC,CASSDWGRTYEQYF
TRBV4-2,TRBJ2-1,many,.,TGTGCCAGCAGCCAAGGAGGCGTTAGCTCCTACAATGAGCAGTTCTTC,CASSQGGVSSYNEQFF
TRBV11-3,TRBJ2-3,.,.,TGTGCCAGCAGCATCGGACAACGCTCGAGCACAAATACACAGTATTTT,CASSIGQRSSTNTQYF
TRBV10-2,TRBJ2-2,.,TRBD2,TGCGCGAGCAGTCTCACTAGCGGGAGCACCGGGGAGCTGTTTTTT,CASSLTSGSTGELFF
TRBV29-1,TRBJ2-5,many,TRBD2,TGCAGCGTTCGGAGAAGCGGGGGCCAAGAGACCCAGTACTTC,CSVRRSGGQETQYF
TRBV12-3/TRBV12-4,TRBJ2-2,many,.,TGTGCCAGCAGTTTTCTCCATCCTACCGGGGAGCTGTTTTTT,CASSFLHPTGELFF
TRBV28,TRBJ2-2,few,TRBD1,TGTGCCAGCAGCCGGCAGGGGGACACCGGGGAGCTGTTTTTT,CASSRQGDTGELFF
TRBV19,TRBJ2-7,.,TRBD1,TGTGCCAGTAGTATAATGGCAGGGGGCACCTACGAGCAGTACTTC,CASSIMAGGTYEQYF
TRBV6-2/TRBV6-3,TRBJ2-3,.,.,TGTGCCAGCAGTTACTGGGTGAACGAAGATACGCAGTATTTT,CASSYWVNEDTQYF
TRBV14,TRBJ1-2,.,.,TGTGCCAGCAGCCAAGAATCCGGAACCTCTAACTATGACTACACCTTC,CASSQESGTSNYDYTF
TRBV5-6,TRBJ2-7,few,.,TGTGCCAGCAGCATTTCGGGTAGTTACGAGCAGTACTTC,CASSISGSYEQYF
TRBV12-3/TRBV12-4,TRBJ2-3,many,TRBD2,TGTGCCAGCAGTTCTGGACTAGCGGCCTACACAGATACGCAGTATTTT,CASSSGLAAYTDTQYF
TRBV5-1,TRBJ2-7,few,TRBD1,TGCGCCAGCAGCTGGGGCGTGACAGGGGGCGACGAGCAGTACTTC,CASSWGVTGGDEQYF
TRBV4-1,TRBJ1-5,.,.,TGCGCCAGCAGCCACCGGGAGGTCAGGGCTACTTCTTATAGCAATCAGCCCCAGCATTTT,CASSHREVRATSYSNQPQHF
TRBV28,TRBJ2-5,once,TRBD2,TGTGCCAGCAGTTTGGCGGGAGACAGTGCAGAGACCCAATACTTC,CASSLAGDSAETQYF
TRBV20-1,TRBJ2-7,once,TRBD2,TGCAGTGGTGGGCGGGAGTCTTACGAGCAGTACTTC,CSGGRESYEQYF
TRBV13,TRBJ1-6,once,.,TGTGCCAGCAGCCGCTCTCGAGGTGACGGATCACCCCACCACTTT,CASSRSRGDGSPHHF
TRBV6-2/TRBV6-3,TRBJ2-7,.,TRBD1,TGTGCCAGCAGTCAACACCTACAGGGGCGATACGAGCAGTACTTC,CASSQHLQGRYEQYF
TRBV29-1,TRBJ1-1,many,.,TGCAGCGTGCCAGCGGACGCTGAAGCTTTCTTT,CSVPADAEAFF
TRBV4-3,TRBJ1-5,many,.,TGCGCCAGCAGCCAAGATTCAAGCAATCAGCCCCAGCATTTT,CASSQDSSNQPQHF
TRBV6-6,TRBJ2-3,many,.,TGTGCCAGCAGTTACGCCGGCCAGGTCACAGATACGCAGTATTTT,CASSYAGQVTDTQYF
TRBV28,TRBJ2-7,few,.,TGTGCCAGCAGTACCCAGGGATACGAGCAGTACTTC,CASSTQGYEQYF
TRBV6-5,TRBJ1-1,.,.,TGTGCCAGGAGCACTGAAGCTTTCTTT,CARSTEAFF